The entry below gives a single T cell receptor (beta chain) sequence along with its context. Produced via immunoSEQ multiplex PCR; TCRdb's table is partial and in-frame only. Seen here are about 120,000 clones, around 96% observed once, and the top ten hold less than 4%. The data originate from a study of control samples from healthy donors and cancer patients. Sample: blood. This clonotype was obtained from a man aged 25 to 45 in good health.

CDR3: CASSQEVRGEQYF. DNA of the CDR3: TGCGCCAGCAGCCAAGAAGTGAGGGGCGAGCAGTACTTC. The rearrangement uses TRBV4-1 and TRBJ2-7; D tentatively reads TRBD1 or TRBD2 (5 bases each). Germline lookup yields CDR1 MGHRA and CDR2 YSYEKL. The CDR3 extends over 13 amino acids. Trimming took 0 bases from V and 6 from J, leaving 9 bases between them.